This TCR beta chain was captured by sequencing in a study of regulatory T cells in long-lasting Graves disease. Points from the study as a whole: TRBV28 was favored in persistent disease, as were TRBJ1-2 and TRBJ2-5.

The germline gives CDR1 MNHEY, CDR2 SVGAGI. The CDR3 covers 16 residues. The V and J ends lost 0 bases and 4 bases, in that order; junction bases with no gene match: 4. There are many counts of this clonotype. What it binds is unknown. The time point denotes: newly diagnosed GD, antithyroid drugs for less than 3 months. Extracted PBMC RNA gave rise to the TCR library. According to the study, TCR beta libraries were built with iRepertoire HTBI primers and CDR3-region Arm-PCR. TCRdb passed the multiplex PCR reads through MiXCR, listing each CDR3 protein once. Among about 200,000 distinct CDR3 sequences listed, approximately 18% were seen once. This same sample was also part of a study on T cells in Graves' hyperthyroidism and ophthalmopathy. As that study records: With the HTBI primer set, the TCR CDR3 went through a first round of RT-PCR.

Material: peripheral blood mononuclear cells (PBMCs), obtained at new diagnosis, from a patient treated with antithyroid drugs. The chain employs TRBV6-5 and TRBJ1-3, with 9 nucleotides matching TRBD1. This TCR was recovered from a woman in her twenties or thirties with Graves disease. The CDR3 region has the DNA TGTGCCAGCAGTTACTCAAAGGGACAGGGAGGAAACACCATATATTTT. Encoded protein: CASSYSKGQGGNTIYF.